The rows below give T cell receptor beta chains drawn from one sample of a study of early T cells in non-severe SARS-CoV-2 infection. TCRdb ran MiXCR on the 5' RACE reads and lists one entry per CDR3 protein. This sample has some 63,000 distinct CDR3 sequences, with about an eighth found just once. The sequencing sample was made of whole blood. Receptors were obtained from an adult who was a healthcare worker with PCR-confirmed SARS-CoV-2 infection or an uninfected control (not recorded which). Each CDR3 is given with its conserved first and last residue. Each record gives: D gene, J gene, V gene, CDR3 length, clone size, CDR3 DNA, CDR3 protein. D genes are given only for firm matches. Size is stated for part of the rows, as once, few or many counts, or as a class when the clone is expanded.

TRBD1,TRBJ2-7,TRBV10-2,15,few,TGCGCCAGCAGTGACTTCCGACAGGGGCCCCCTGAGCAGTACTTC,CASSDFRQGPPEQYF
-,TRBJ2-2,TRBV20-1,12,-,TGCAGTGCTAGCGCAAACACCGGGGAGCTGTTTTTT,CSASANTGELFF
-,TRBJ1-1,TRBV30,13,-,TGTGCCTGGAGCCCAGGAGAGCACACTGAAGCTTTCTTT,CAWSPGEHTEAFF
-,TRBJ2-7,TRBV9,14,-,TGTGCCAGCAGCGCCGGGACCACCATCAACGAGCAGTACTTC,CASSAGTTINEQYF
-,TRBJ1-2,TRBV19,16,many,TGTGCCAGTAGTACCAGCATGGACCCAAGAGGTCGTGGCTACACCTTC,CASSTSMDPRGRGYTF
TRBD1,TRBJ1-6,TRBV11-2,15,many,TGTGCCAGCAGCGTGACAGGGGGCTCGGGTTCACCCCTCCACTTT,CASSVTGGSGSPLHF
-,TRBJ2-3,TRBV7-9,14,few,TGTGCCAGCAGCACATGGGACAGCACAGATACGCAGTATTTT,CASSTWDSTDTQYF
TRBD2,TRBJ2-1,TRBV7-8,15,many,TGTGCCAGCAGCTTAGTACTCGGGGGGGCTTTTGAGCAGTTCTTC,CASSLVLGGAFEQFF
-,TRBJ1-2,TRBV12-3/TRBV12-4,11,many,TGTGCCAGCAGAACAGGGTATGGCTACACCTTC,CASRTGYGYTF
TRBD1,TRBJ1-4,TRBV7-6,14,many,TGTGCCAGCAGTTCGACAGGGAGGGGTGAAAAACTGTTTTTT,CASSSTGRGEKLFF
-,TRBJ2-3,TRBV5-1,19,few,TGCGCCAGCAGCTTGGAGGATGAAATTGGGACTGGGCATACAGATACGCAGTATTTT,CASSLEDEIGTGHTDTQYF
-,TRBJ2-7,TRBV10-3,12,-,TGTGCCATCAGTCCCAGCTCCTACGAGCAGTACTTC,CAISPSSYEQYF
TRBD1,TRBJ2-2,TRBV20-1,15,many,TGCAGTGCTCGCCCCCCGACAGGGGAAAGCGGGGAGCTGTTTTTT,CSARPPTGESGELFF
-,TRBJ2-5,TRBV10-3,15,-,TGTGCCATCAGTGGTAGCGGTGTTACTGAAGAGACCCAGTACTTC,CAISGSGVTEETQYF
-,TRBJ1-1,TRBV4-1,13,medium-sized,TGCGCCAGCAGCCAAGATAGGGGCAAAGAAGCTTTCTTT,CASSQDRGKEAFF
TRBD1,TRBJ2-7,TRBV11-2,15,-,TGTGCCAGCAGTTATCGACAGGGGGCGGTGTACGAGCAGTACTTC,CASSYRQGAVYEQYF
-,TRBJ2-4,TRBV20-1,15,few,TGCAGTGCTAGAGACCCCGCGGGTGACAAAAACATTCAGTACTTC,CSARDPAGDKNIQYF
TRBD2,TRBJ2-1,TRBV29-1,16,few,TGCAGCGCACTAGGGACTAGCGGGGGGCCCCCCCATGAGCAGTTCTTC,CSALGTSGGPPHEQFF
-,TRBJ2-3,TRBV20-1,12,-,TGCAGTGCTAGGCACTCCACAGATACGCAGTATTTT,CSARHSTDTQYF
-,TRBJ1-1,TRBV27,13,many,TGTGCCAGCAGTCCAATAGGGGGAGAAGGAGCTTTCTTT,CASSPIGGEGAFF
-,TRBJ1-6,TRBV3-1,14,-,TGTGCCAGCAGCCAAGCAGGGGCTCAGTCACCCCTCCACTTT,CASSQAGAQSPLHF
-,TRBJ1-2,TRBV27,16,few,TGTGCCAGCAGTTTATACGCGTCCAGCGCTAACTATGGCTACACCTTC,CASSLYASSANYGYTF
TRBD2,TRBJ2-3,TRBV7-2,19,-,TGTGCCAGCAGCCCTTCCGTAGGGCTAGCGGGGGGAGGCACAGATACGCAGTATTTT,CASSPSVGLAGGGTDTQYF
-,TRBJ2-1,TRBV29-1,18,many,TGCAGCGTTGAAGGCGGGGGAAGGACAGTCGGCTCCTACAATGAGCAGTTCTTC,CSVEGGGRTVGSYNEQFF
TRBD1,TRBJ1-3,TRBV5-1,14,-,TGCGCCAGCAGCCTGGGACAGGTTGGAAACACCATATATTTT,CASSLGQVGNTIYF
TRBD1,TRBJ2-2,TRBV6-5,16,many,TGTGCCAGCAGTTATTGGGGCAGGGGGCGAACCGGGGAGCTGTTTTTT,CASSYWGRGRTGELFF
-,TRBJ2-7,TRBV19,15,many,TGTGCCAGTAGTATAAAGGGGGAGACACAGTACGAGCAGTACTTC,CASSIKGETQYEQYF
-,TRBJ2-2,TRBV6-2/TRBV6-3,13,-,TGTGCCAGCAGTTACTCCTACACCGGGGAGCTGTTTTTT,CASSYSYTGELFF
TRBD1,TRBJ2-7,TRBV19,15,-,TGTGCCAGTACCAATACTGGGACAGGAAGATACGAGCAGTACTTC,CASTNTGTGRYEQYF
TRBD2,TRBJ2-7,TRBV9,15,few,TGTGCCAGCAGCGTAGGAGCGGGGGGCTCCTACGAGCAGTACTTC,CASSVGAGGSYEQYF
TRBD2,TRBJ2-3,TRBV5-1,14,many,TGCGCCAGCAGCTCCAGCGGGGGTGGAGATACGCAGTATTTT,CASSSSGGGDTQYF
-,TRBJ2-5,TRBV7-3,15,many,TGTGCCAGCAGCTTGGACGGACAGCCCCAAGAGACCCAGTACTTC,CASSLDGQPQETQYF
TRBD1,TRBJ1-4,TRBV6-5,14,-,TGTGCCAGCAGTTGGGCAGGGGGGAATGAAAAACTGTTTTTT,CASSWAGGNEKLFF
-,TRBJ2-5,TRBV18,14,-,TGTGCCAGCTCACCGGGCAGGGACCAAGAGACCCAGTACTTC,CASSPGRDQETQYF
TRBD2,TRBJ2-1,TRBV5-1,15,few,TGCGCCAGCAGCCCGTTAGCGGGGGGGCTGAATGAGCAGTTCTTC,CASSPLAGGLNEQFF
-,TRBJ2-1,TRBV6-4,8,many,TGTGCCAGCAATGAGCAGTTCTTC,CASNEQFF
-,TRBJ2-3,TRBV7-2,13,few,TGTGCCAGCAGTTCCGGGACCACAGATACGCAGTATTTT,CASSSGTTDTQYF
-,TRBJ1-5,TRBV3-1,16,many,TGTGCCAGCAGCCAAGGCCTGGGTGTCGGTATTCAGCCCCAGCATTTT,CASSQGLGVGIQPQHF
-,TRBJ1-4,TRBV2,11,many,TGTGCCAGCCTTCGTGATGAAAAACTGTTTTTT,CASLRDEKLFF
TRBD1,TRBJ1-2,TRBV20-1,13,few,TGCAGTGCTGGCCAGGGGGACGTCTATGGCTACACCTTC,CSAGQGDVYGYTF
TRBD1,TRBJ2-7,TRBV19,16,-,TGTGCCAGCTCGGACAGGGGCCGCCTTAGGACCTACGAGCAGTACTTC,CASSDRGRLRTYEQYF
TRBD2,TRBJ2-1,TRBV19,15,many,TGTGCCAGTCACCCCGGGACTAGCGGGATGAATGAGCAGTTCTTC,CASHPGTSGMNEQFF
-,TRBJ2-5,TRBV12-3/TRBV12-4,12,many,TGTGCCAGCTCGCCTAACCAAGAGACCCAGTACTTC,CASSPNQETQYF
-,TRBJ1-5,TRBV12-3/TRBV12-4,15,few,TGTGCCAGCAGTCCGGGGGCAGGAATAAATCAGCCCCAGCATTTT,CASSPGAGINQPQHF
TRBD1,TRBJ2-7,TRBV29-1,14,-,TGCAGCGTGGAGAGACAGGGGTATTCCGACGAGCAGTACTTC,CSVERQGYSDEQYF
-,TRBJ1-2,TRBV6-5,14,-,TGTGCCAGCAGTTACTCCAGATCTAACTATGGCTACACCTTC,CASSYSRSNYGYTF
TRBD1,TRBJ2-1,TRBV4-3,14,many,TGCGCCAGCAGCCAAGGGACAGGGGAGAATGAGCAGTTCTTC,CASSQGTGENEQFF
-,TRBJ2-1,TRBV20-1,15,many,TGCAGTGCTAGAGTAGGTAGCCGGGCGAAGAATGAGCAGTTCTTC,CSARVGSRAKNEQFF
-,TRBJ2-1,TRBV24-1,13,-,TGTGCCACCAGCGGGGGCCCATCCAATGAGCAGTTCTTC,CATSGGPSNEQFF
TRBD2,TRBJ2-3,TRBV9,14,-,TGTGCCAGCAGCGCCCGGACTAGGGCGGATACGCAGTATTTT,CASSARTRADTQYF
-,TRBJ1-1,TRBV3-1,19,many,TGTGCCAGCAGCCAAGAGGGTCCCTTCACCGGGACGGTGAACACTGAAGCTTTCTTT,CASSQEGPFTGTVNTEAFF
TRBD1,TRBJ2-2,TRBV2,15,-,TGTGCCAGCACCCGCGGGACAGGTCCTACCGGGGAGCTGTTTTTT,CASTRGTGPTGELFF
-,TRBJ1-1,TRBV5-6,12,many,TGTGCCAGCAGCCTCCAGGCGACTGAAGCTTTCTTT,CASSLQATEAFF
-,TRBJ1-1,TRBV5-6,14,many,TGTGCCAGCAGCTTTCCCTCAGGCGTCACTGAAGCTTTCTTT,CASSFPSGVTEAFF